Given below is one TCR beta chain in context. These data originate in a study of OX40 agonist ivuxolimab in advanced cancers. V was clipped by 2 bases and J by 2 bases, with 10 bases between them. Germline loops: CDR1 SGHTA, CDR2 FQGNSA. The CDR3 runs to 14 residues. Clones were sequenced by immunoSEQ multiplex PCR, and TCRdb holds only the in-frame ones, with some missing. The data contain roughly 77,000 clones, roughly 92% of them singletons. This chain links TRBV7-2 with TRBJ2-7, with unresolved D. The receptor comes from an adult with an advanced solid tumor such as melanoma, head and neck, liver or kidney cancer. Sequences were derived from CD4+ or CD8+ T cells sorted from blood, sampled in a trial of the OX40 agonist ivuxolimab. Here the CDR3 DNA reads TGTGCCAGCAGCTTATTCCCGGCGGCCTACGAGCAGTACTTC. Amino acids: CASSLFPAAYEQYF.